The 18 T cell receptor beta chains listed next were all sequenced from one sample in a study of cytomegalovirus exposure and HLA in healthy donors. PCR used 60 Vbeta primers and 13 Jbeta primers. Here immunoSEQ multiplex PCR was the method, and the copy in TCRdb shows in-frame clones only, minus some. Among 180,000 or so clones, roughly 73% were seen once, and the ten largest hold roughly 8%. The specimen sequenced was PBMCs. These receptor sequences come from a middle-aged woman in good health and CMV-seropositive.

The CDR3 DNA reads TGTGCCAGCAGCCGCGGACTAGCGGGAGGGACCTACGAGCAGTACTTC. As protein: CASSRGLAGGTYEQYF. This chain links TRBV5-4 with TRBJ2-7; 15 nucleotides agree with TRBD2. The CDR3 extends over 16 amino acids. The V gene end was trimmed by 4 bases and the J gene end by 2 bases; junction bases not matched to a gene: 4. From germline, CDR1 is SGHNT and CDR2 YYREEE (reference sequence).

This chain links TRBV15 with TRBJ2-5; TRBD2 aligns across 13 bases. The CDR3 is 17 amino acids. Germline lookup yields CDR1 LNHNV and CDR2 YYDKDF (reference sequence). V trimming: 1 base; J trimming: 4 bases; junction bases outside the gene matches: 6. CDR3 loop: CATSRVPTSGRGETQYF. In DNA, the CDR3 is TGTGCCACCAGCAGAGTACCCACTAGCGGGAGGGGAGAGACCCAGTACTTC.

This clone came up a few times. The rearrangement links TRBV18 to TRBJ1-5; perhaps TRBD1 as D (5 bases). CDR1 is KGHSH, CDR2 LQKENI, per germline. Trimming pared 5 bases from V and 1 base from J, leaving 9 bases between. The CDR3 is 14 amino acids. For the CDR3, the DNA is TGTGCCAGCTCAGAACAGGCGAGCAATCAGCCCCAGCATTTT. This gives the protein CASSEQASNQPQHF.

V and J are TRBV5-4 and TRBJ1-4; 7 bases align to TRBD1. Germline V gene sequence: CDR1 SGHNT, CDR2 YYREEE (reference sequence). V shed 1 base and J 8 bases; nucleotides not matched to a gene: 8. The CDR3 contains 15 residues. The CDR3 loop is CASSLSQGEGEKLFF. CDR3 DNA: TGTGCCAGCAGCTTGAGTCAGGGGGAAGGGGAAAAACTGTTTTTT.

The chain uses TRBV5-1 and TRBJ2-1; the D gene is possibly TRBD2 (6 bases). The ends were cut back, 5 bases at V and 0 bases at J, with 12 bases in the middle. Looked up from germline, CDR1 is SGHRS and CDR2 is YFSETQ. The CDR3 has 15 amino acids. The CDR3 sequence: CASREAGASYNEQFF. In DNA, the CDR3 is TGCGCCAGCAGAGAAGCGGGTGCCTCCTACAATGAGCAGTTCTTC. The full variable domain, its missing parts supplied by reference TRBV5-1 and TRBJ2-1, is KAGVTQTPRYLIKTRGQQVTLSCSPISGHRSVSWYQQTPGQGLQFLFEYFSETQRNKGNFPGRFSGRQFSNSRSEMNVSTLELGDSALYLCASREAGASYNEQFFGPGTRLTVL.

This rearrangement joins TRBV7-2 to TRBJ1-6, with a tentative D call TRBD1 (6 bases). V lost 3 bases to trimming and J lost 8 bases, with 17 bases between them. The CDR3 is 16 residues long. The germline V gene encodes CDR1 SGHTA and CDR2 FQGNSA. The CDR3 protein is CASSFSRGAMYSPLHF. The CDR3 DNA reads TGTGCCAGCAGCTTTAGCCGGGGGGCCATGTATTCACCCCTCCACTTT.

The chain has TRBV21-1 and TRBJ1-2; the DNA was not compared with TRBD1, the D call given in the table. TRBV21-1 is given as a pseudogene. This CDR3 comprises 14 residues. The CDR3 DNA follows: TGTGCCAGCAGTCGGACAGGGGCAAACTATGGCTACACCTTC. Translation: CASSRTGANYGYTF.

CDR3 sequence reads: CASSPPSGITDTQYF. The CDR3 DNA is TGTGCCAGCTCACCACCCTCCGGGATCACAGATACGCAGTATTTT. The chain joins TRBV18 to TRBJ2-3, with D possibly matching TRBD2 (5 bases). The germline gives CDR1 KGHSH, CDR2 LQKENI. Trimming cost V 0 bases and J 2 bases, with 9 bases left between them. This CDR3 comprises 15 residues.

The rearrangement links TRBV5-1 to TRBJ2-7; 8 nucleotides agree with TRBD2. The V segment lost 4 bases and the J segment 6 bases; nucleotides outside the gene matches: 9. CDR3 length: 14 residues. Germline-derived CDR1 and CDR2 are SGHRS and YFSETQ. The CDR3 is CASSLSSGSSEQYF. For the CDR3, the DNA is TGCGCCAGCAGCCTCTCGAGCGGGAGCTCCGAGCAGTACTTC.

J is TRBJ1-1 and V is TRBV15; D possibly corresponds to TRBD1 (5 bases). CDR3 length: 13 amino acids. Between the trimmed V and J ends, which lost 3 bases and 7 bases, there was a span of 12 bases. From germline, CDR1 is LNHNV and CDR2 YYDKDF (reference sequence). The CDR3 nucleotides read TGTGCCACCAGCAGGAACCCAGGGATTGAAGCTTTCTTT. It is translated as CATSRNPGIEAFF.

The chain joins TRBV19 to TRBJ1-5; no definite D call. The CDR3 sequence is 16 residues long. Between the trimmed V and J ends, which lost 2 bases and 4 bases, there was a span of 15 bases. Per the germline V gene, CDR1 is LNHDA and CDR2 is SQIVND (reference sequence). CDR3 nucleotides: TGTGCCAGTAGTATACCTTGGGCAGTCCGAAATCAGCCCCAGCATTTT. It codes for CASSIPWAVRNQPQHF.

A few counts support this clone. The rearrangement uses TRBV6-5 and TRBJ1-2, with no clear D. The V and J ends lost 2 bases and 1 base respectively, with 5 bases between them. The CDR3 has 13 amino acids. Germline V CDR1 and CDR2: MNHEY, SVGAGI. The CDR3 nucleotides read TGTGCCAGCAGTTACCAAAATAACTATGGCTACACCTTC. Amino acid sequence: CASSYQNNYGYTF.

This clone was detected a few times. This chain connects TRBV5-1 to TRBJ2-1; no definite D call. The CDR3 has 12 residues. CDR1 and CDR2 (germline): SGHRS, YFSETQ. Trimming cost V 4 bases and J 8 bases, with 10 bases left between them. The CDR3 protein is CASSQDIYEQFF. DNA of the CDR3: TGCGCCAGCAGCCAGGATATTTATGAGCAGTTCTTC.

J is TRBJ2-7 and V is TRBV7-9; TRBD2 is a possible D gene (6 bases). The CDR3 length is 12 residues. The V end was cut by 5 bases, the J end by 3 bases, with 8 bases between. Germline CDR1 reads SEHNR; CDR2 reads FQNEAQ (reference sequence). The CDR3 is CASSLSGYEQYF. As DNA, the CDR3 is TGTGCCAGCAGCCTTAGCGGCTACGAGCAGTACTTC. The entire variable domain, with the rest obtained from reference TRBV7-9 and TRBJ2-7, is as follows: DTGVSQNPRHKITKRGQNVTFRCDPISEHNRLYWYRQTLGQGPEFLTYFQNEAQLEKSRLLSDRFSAERPKGSFSTLEIQRTEQGDSAMYLCASSLSGYEQYFGPGTRLTVT.

This clone has just one count. The chain joins TRBV28 to TRBJ2-1; the match to TRBD2 covers 9 bases. CDR1 MDHEN and CDR2 SYDVKM come from the germline V gene. J lost 8 bases, V lost 6 bases, and 8 bases had no gene match. This CDR3 spans 14 amino acids. This CDR3 reads CASREGGRADEQFF. DNA for the CDR3: TGTGCCAGCAGAGAGGGCGGGAGGGCAGATGAGCAGTTCTTC.

The genes are TRBV19 and TRBJ2-7, with TRBD1 matching over 7 bases. The germline CDR1 and CDR2 sequences are LNHDA and SQIVND (reference sequence). Germline trimming cut 5 bases from V and 5 bases from J; bases unmatched to any gene: 9. The CDR3 sequence is 14 residues long. CDR3 in DNA: TGTGCCAGTAGTCCCCGACAGGGCGAGGACGAGCAGTACTTC. Amino acids: CASSPRQGEDEQYF.

The CDR3 spells CASSSHYEQYF. CDR3 coding DNA: TGTGCCAGCAGCTCCCACTACGAGCAGTACTTC. This chain links TRBV14 with TRBJ2-7, with D hard to call. Per germline, CDR1 SGHDN and CDR2 FVKESK. The CDR3 extends over 11 amino acids. V lost 5 bases and J 3 bases, leaving 5 bases between the germline ends.

This chain links TRBV5-5 with TRBJ1-4; 8 positions agree with TRBD1. Germline-derived CDR1 and CDR2 are SGHKS and YYEKEE (reference sequence). V was clipped by 4 bases and J by 7 bases; unmatched bases: 6. This CDR3 spans 14 amino acids. CDR3 loop: CASSATGEGEKLFF. As DNA, the CDR3 is TGTGCCAGCAGCGCGACAGGGGAGGGTGAAAAACTGTTTTTT.